These 17 T cell receptor beta chains share one sample of origin, sequenced in a study of a mutant IDH1 vaccine in newly diagnosed glioma. Clones were read by immunoSEQ multiplex PCR, and TCRdb kept only the in-frame ones, dropping some. This table holds about 48,000 clones, approximately 80% found once. Time point: week 35, safety follow-up. A 20-mer mutant IDH1 peptide at 300 ug was injected subcutaneously with topical imiquimod. The antigens these receptors bind are not known. The specimen comprised PBMCs, sampled from a glioma patient whose treatment included an IDH1 peptide vaccine. These receptors were obtained from a man between 35 and 55 years old with glioma.

The J gene is TRBJ2-7, the V gene TRBV7-9; 8 nucleotides agree with TRBD1. Germline CDR1 SEHNR, CDR2 FQNEAQ (reference sequence). The CDR3 length is 15 residues. Germline trimming cut 4 bases from V and 0 bases from J; bases unmatched to any gene: 5. CDR3 bases: TGTGCCAGCAGCTCAGGACAGGGATTCTCCTACGAGCAGTACTTC. It translates to CASSSGQGFSYEQYF.

The V and J genes are TRBV14 and TRBJ2-3; D ambiguous. V dropped 5 bases and J dropped 7 bases, with 10 bases sitting between them. CDR3 length: 12 amino acids. Germline V gene lookup returns CDR1 SGHDN and CDR2 FVKESK. The CDR3 region has the DNA TGTGCCAGCAGCGCAGGCAGGTATACGCAGTATTTT. Its translation is CASSAGRYTQYF.

The genes are TRBV4-1 and TRBJ1-4; D call uncertain. V lost 4 bases, J lost 8 bases, and 11 bases lay in between. CDR3 length equals 13 residues. Germline V lookup: CDR1 MGHRA, CDR2 YSYEKL. This CDR3 reads CASSPVGEEKLFF. The CDR3 DNA reads TGCGCCAGCAGCCCGGTCGGAGAAGAAAAACTGTTTTTT.

V usage is TRBV27 and J usage is TRBJ2-3, with TRBD2 identical over 10 bases. The CDR3 covers 15 residues. Germline assignment: CDR1 MNHEY and CDR2 SMNVEV (reference sequence). Trimming removed 4 bases from V and 7 bases from J; junction bases left unmatched: 8. CDR3 in amino acids: CASSYSGGAMYTQYF. CDR3 DNA: TGTGCCAGCAGTTACAGCGGGGGGGCAATGTATACGCAGTATTTT.

The chain uses TRBV9 and TRBJ1-4, with TRBD1 identical over 8 bases. This CDR3 spans 15 amino acids. Germline V gene lookup returns CDR1 SGDLS and CDR2 YYNGEE. V shed 4 bases, J shed 7 bases, and the junction held 9 bases outside the gene matches. CDR3 region: CASSSRQGLGEKLFF. In nucleotides, the CDR3 is TGTGCCAGCAGCTCAAGACAGGGGCTCGGTGAAAAACTGTTTTTT. Full variable domain (outside the CDR3, taken from reference TRBV9 and TRBJ1-4): DSGVTQTPKHLITATGQRVTLRCSPRSGDLSVYWYQQSLDQGLQFLIQYYNGEERAKGNILERFSAQQFPDLHSELNLSSLELGDSALYFCASSSRQGLGEKLFFGSGTQLSVL.

A single count supports this clone. CDR3: CASSLGLGGWEQFF. CDR3 nucleotides: TGTGCCAGCAGCTTAGGGTTGGGCGGCTGGGAGCAGTTCTTC. The rearrangement uses TRBV7-9 and TRBJ2-1; no firm D call. In germline, CDR1 is SEHNR, CDR2 FQNEAQ (reference sequence). This CDR3 comprises 14 residues. Trimming took off 1 base at V and 10 bases at J, with 14 bases between the two ends.

The J gene is TRBJ1-1, the V gene TRBV7-8; D is ambiguous. Germline CDR1 and CDR2: SGHVS and FQNEAQ. V was cut by 0 bases and J by 6 bases, with 8 bases left in between. The length of the CDR3 is 13 residues. The CDR3 loop is CASSLALGAEAFF. The CDR3 nucleotides read TGTGCCAGCAGCTTAGCCCTTGGGGCTGAAGCTTTCTTT.

The chain has TRBV7-9 and TRBJ1-1; no clear D gene. Looked up from germline, CDR1 is SEHNR and CDR2 is FQNEAQ (reference sequence). The germline V and J ends were trimmed by 7 bases and 1 base, with 7 bases remaining between them. The CDR3 has 12 residues. The CDR3 region is CASIRGNTEAFF. The CDR3 DNA follows: TGTGCCAGCATCCGAGGGAACACTGAAGCTTTCTTT.

The CDR3 nucleotides read TGTGCCATCTCGGACAGGATGGACTCACCCCTCCACTTT. Protein product: CAISDRMDSPLHF. The V gene is TRBV6-1, the J gene TRBJ1-6, with 7 nucleotides matching TRBD1. The V and J ends lost 10 bases and 10 bases, in that order; junction bases with no gene match: 10. Germline loops: CDR1 MNHNS, CDR2 SASEGT. There are 13 residues in the CDR3.

This clone was counted a single time. The V call is TRBV7-8, the J call TRBJ1-2; D uncertain. Trimming took 1 base from V and 9 from J, leaving 15 bases between them. The V gene's germline CDR1 is SGHVS and CDR2 FQNEAQ. The CDR3 covers 14 residues. This chain's CDR3 is CASSLGGTEGSYTF. The CDR3 region has the DNA TGTGCCAGCAGCTTAGGAGGCACGGAGGGTAGCTACACCTTC.

The sample holds a few counts of this clone. The V gene is TRBV29-1, the J gene TRBJ1-1; no clear D. V gave up 7 bases and J gave up 5 bases, with 11 bases separating them. Germline V CDR1 and CDR2: SQVTM, ANQGSEA. The CDR3 is 11 residues long. The chain's CDR3 is CSALRETEAFF. The DNA of the CDR3 is TGCAGCGCCCTTCGGGAAACTGAAGCTTTCTTT.

A few counts support this clone. This chain joins TRBV4-2 and TRBJ1-4, with 7 bases identical to TRBD1. The CDR3 is 15 residues long. CDR1 and CDR2 (germline): LGHNA, YNFKEQ. V dropped 4 bases and J dropped 6; count of bases not matched to a gene: 8. The CDR3 loop reads CASSRATGRDEKLFF. The CDR3 coding sequence is TGTGCCAGCAGCCGGGCGACAGGGCGAGATGAAAAACTGTTTTTT.

This clone appeared a few times. The chain recombines TRBV27 with TRBJ1-1, with 8 bases lining up with TRBD1. The CDR3 covers 13 residues. Germline trimming cut 5 bases from V and 11 bases from J; bases unmatched to any gene: 10. Germline V gives CDR1 MNHEY, CDR2 SMNVEV (reference sequence). The CDR3 protein is CASSGQGAFEAFF. CDR3 sequence (DNA): TGTGCCAGCAGTGGGCAGGGGGCATTTGAGGCTTTCTTT.

A single count supports this clone. The genes are TRBV7-8 and TRBJ2-7; D unclear. With 5 bases removed from V and 1 base from J, the gap between germline ends came to 18 bases. Germline values: CDR1 SGHVS, CDR2 FQNEAQ. The CDR3 spans 16 residues. The CDR3 region has the DNA TGTGCCAGCAGCCCAACCCTGGGCACACGGTCCTACGAGCAGTACTTC. Protein sequence: CASSPTLGTRSYEQYF.

This chain uses TRBV5-6 with TRBJ1-2; D unclear. Germline assignment: CDR1 SGHDT and CDR2 YYEEEE. V dropped 0 bases and J dropped 7 bases, with 16 bases sitting between them. The CDR3 has 15 amino acids. CDR3 in DNA: TGTGCCAGCAGCTTGGTGTCGAGCGGTTCGGGTGGCTACACCTTC. Translating gives CASSLVSSGSGGYTF.

The genes are TRBV4-1 and TRBJ1-2; D not certain. This CDR3 region has 14 residues. V shed 0 bases and J shed 5 bases, with 10 bases lying between them. CDR1 MGHRA and CDR2 YSYEKL come from the germline V gene. CDR3 residues: CASSQEGRAYGYTF. For the CDR3, the DNA is TGCGCCAGCAGCCAAGAGGGAAGGGCGTATGGCTACACCTTC.

This clone was seen more than once but under ten times. V is TRBV10-3 and J is TRBJ2-7; possibly TRBD1 or TRBD2 for D (5 bases each). Germline CDR1 and CDR2: ENHRY and SYGVKD. V shed 5 bases and J shed 2 bases, with 10 bases lying between them. The CDR3 sequence is 13 residues long. CDR3 sequence reads: CAISQGVAYEQYF. The DNA of the CDR3 is TGTGCCATCAGTCAGGGAGTAGCCTACGAGCAGTACTTC.